The text below deals with one TCR beta chain. TCRdb's table, derived via immunoSEQ multiplex PCR, lists solely in-frame clones and lacks some. In the table there are around 290,000 clones, 70% to 90% of which are singletons. The record originates from a study of blood T cell repertoires in COVID-19. In germline, CDR1 is SGHRS, CDR2 YFSETQ. V gave up 7 bases and J gave up 0 bases, with 15 bases separating them. CDR3 length: 15 residues. The clonotype comes from a woman aged 70-85 years with COVID-19, enrolled during active disease. V is TRBV5-1 and J is TRBJ2-3; D is possibly TRBD2 (6 bases). The sample taken for sequencing was peripheral blood. The CDR3 loop reads CASGNGGASTDTQYF. The CDR3 DNA reads as TGCGCCAGCGGTAACGGGGGTGCTAGCACAGATACGCAGTATTTT.